These T cell receptor beta chains were read from a single sample in a study of blood T cell repertoires in COVID-19. Method: immunoSEQ multiplex PCR; TCRdb's copy keeps in-frame clones and lacks some. This sample has 60,000 to 95,000 clones, with around 72% found just once. The sample comprised peripheral blood. The receptors shown here come from a human donor with acute or convalescent COVID-19. The donor label of this sample is uncertain. CDR3s include the opening cysteine and the closing phenylalanine or tryptophan. The order of the fields is clone size, V gene, D gene, J gene, CDR3 DNA, CDR3 protein. The D gene is left open where the match is weak. Expanded clones are given a class, and other clones once, few, many or no size at all.

abundance: few
v_gene: TRBV19
d_gene: TRBD1
j_gene: TRBJ1-6
CDR3nt: TGTGCCAGTAGTGGAGGACAGGGAAACAATTCACCCCTCCACTTT
CDR3aa: CASSGGQGNNSPLHF

abundance: NA
v_gene: TRBV21-1
d_gene: NA
j_gene: TRBJ2-1
CDR3nt: TGTGCCAGCGTTCATGGGCCCCCGAGCTCCTACAATGAGCAGTTCTTC
CDR3aa: CASVHGPPSSYNEQFF

abundance: NA
v_gene: TRBV6-2/TRBV6-3
d_gene: NA
j_gene: TRBJ2-1
CDR3nt: TGTGCCAGCAGTTACGCTCCGGGACAGCGGGCGAGTGGCAATGAGCAGTTCTTC
CDR3aa: CASSYAPGQRASGNEQFF

abundance: NA
v_gene: TRBV6-5
d_gene: TRBD1
j_gene: TRBJ1-4
CDR3nt: TGTGCCAGCAGTTACAACAGGGGCCCCAGGGAAAAACTGTTTTTT
CDR3aa: CASSYNRGPREKLFF

abundance: NA
v_gene: TRBV27
d_gene: NA
j_gene: TRBJ1-2
CDR3nt: TGTGCCAGCAGTTTTCTCGGCAGGACTGACTATGGCTACACCTTC
CDR3aa: CASSFLGRTDYGYTF

abundance: NA
v_gene: TRBV6-1
d_gene: NA
j_gene: TRBJ1-1
CDR3nt: TGTGCCAGCAGTGAAGTTTCAGGGGTCGAAGCTTTCTTT
CDR3aa: CASSEVSGVEAFF

abundance: NA
v_gene: TRBV28
d_gene: TRBD1
j_gene: TRBJ1-1
CDR3nt: TGTGCCACAAAGGGACAGACTCTTTGGGACACTGAAGCTTTCTTT
CDR3aa: CATKGQTLWDTEAFF

abundance: NA
v_gene: TRBV19
d_gene: TRBD1
j_gene: TRBJ1-1
CDR3nt: TGTGCCAGTAGTGCACAGGGGTTGGCTGAAGCTTTCTTT
CDR3aa: CASSAQGLAEAFF

abundance: few
v_gene: TRBV7-3
d_gene: TRBD2
j_gene: TRBJ2-2
CDR3nt: TGTGCCAGCAGCTTAATGAGGACTAGCGGGAGCCAAGCCGGGGAGCTGTTTTTT
CDR3aa: CASSLMRTSGSQAGELFF

abundance: NA
v_gene: TRBV20-1
d_gene: NA
j_gene: TRBJ1-1
CDR3nt: TGCAGTGCTAGCCAGAACACTGAAGCTTTCTTT
CDR3aa: CSASQNTEAFF

abundance: NA
v_gene: TRBV9
d_gene: NA
j_gene: TRBJ1-6
CDR3nt: TGTGCCAGCAGCGTAGGAGGAGGGGCGACACCCCTCCACTTT
CDR3aa: CASSVGGGATPLHF

abundance: NA
v_gene: TRBV6-2/TRBV6-3
d_gene: TRBD1
j_gene: TRBJ1-5
CDR3nt: TGTGCCAGCAGTCGTCCAAGACAGGGGAATCAGCCCCAGCATTTT
CDR3aa: CASSRPRQGNQPQHF

abundance: NA
v_gene: TRBV3-1/TRBV3-2
d_gene: NA
j_gene: TRBJ2-2
CDR3nt: TGTGCCAGCAGCCAGTCCAGATACACCGGGGAGCTGTTTTTT
CDR3aa: CASSQSRYTGELFF

abundance: NA
v_gene: TRBV28
d_gene: NA
j_gene: TRBJ2-2
CDR3nt: TGTGCCAGCAGCACAGGGAGAGGAACCGGGGAGCTGTTTTTT
CDR3aa: CASSTGRGTGELFF

abundance: NA
v_gene: TRBV14
d_gene: TRBD2
j_gene: TRBJ2-4
CDR3nt: TGTGCCAGCAGCCCGAGCCAACGGGGAGGGACAAACATTCAGTACTTC
CDR3aa: CASSPSQRGGTNIQYF

abundance: NA
v_gene: TRBV15
d_gene: NA
j_gene: TRBJ1-1
CDR3nt: TGTGCCACCAGTGACCCCGGGGGGACCCAAGGCACTGAAGCTTTCTTT
CDR3aa: CATSDPGGTQGTEAFF

abundance: NA
v_gene: TRBV6-4
d_gene: TRBD1
j_gene: TRBJ2-1
CDR3nt: TGTGCCAGCAGTAAGGAGACAGGGATCTACAATGAGCAGTTCTTC
CDR3aa: CASSKETGIYNEQFF

abundance: many
v_gene: TRBV5-4
d_gene: TRBD1
j_gene: TRBJ2-7
CDR3nt: TGTGCCAGCAGCCATGGGGGCGGCACAGGGGGCTCCTACGAGCAGTACTTC
CDR3aa: CASSHGGGTGGSYEQYF

abundance: NA
v_gene: TRBV9
d_gene: NA
j_gene: TRBJ2-6
CDR3nt: TGTGCCAGCGCGGGACCTGGGGCCAACGTCCTGACTTTC
CDR3aa: CASAGPGANVLTF

abundance: NA
v_gene: TRBV7-6
d_gene: NA
j_gene: TRBJ2-1
CDR3nt: TGTGCCAGCAGCTTAGTTACCAGCTCCTACAATGAGCAGTTCTTC
CDR3aa: CASSLVTSSYNEQFF

abundance: NA
v_gene: TRBV5-1
d_gene: TRBD2
j_gene: TRBJ2-3
CDR3nt: TGCGCCAGCAGCCACGGACTAGCCTTTACAGATACGCAGTATTTT
CDR3aa: CASSHGLAFTDTQYF

abundance: few
v_gene: TRBV12-3/TRBV12-4
d_gene: NA
j_gene: TRBJ1-5
CDR3nt: TGTGCCAGCGTTCGGAAGGGGAATCAGCCCCAGCATTTT
CDR3aa: CASVRKGNQPQHF

abundance: NA
v_gene: TRBV3-1/TRBV3-2
d_gene: TRBD2
j_gene: TRBJ2-5
CDR3nt: TGTGCCAGCAGCCTGGGACTAGCGGGAGAACAAGAGACCCAGTACTTC
CDR3aa: CASSLGLAGEQETQYF

abundance: few
v_gene: TRBV4-1
d_gene: NA
j_gene: TRBJ2-2
CDR3nt: TGCGCCAGCAGCTCCCGGGAGATTCCGAACACCGGGGAGCTGTTTTTT
CDR3aa: CASSSREIPNTGELFF

abundance: NA
v_gene: TRBV28
d_gene: NA
j_gene: TRBJ2-3
CDR3nt: TGTGCCAGCAGTTTTCTGGCGGCCACGCAGTATTTT
CDR3aa: CASSFLAATQYF

abundance: few
v_gene: TRBV30
d_gene: TRBD1
j_gene: TRBJ1-1
CDR3nt: TGTGCCCAAACAGGGGTCGTCACTGAAGCTTTCTTT
CDR3aa: CAQTGVVTEAFF

abundance: many
v_gene: TRBV7-9
d_gene: NA
j_gene: TRBJ2-1
CDR3nt: TGTGCCAGCAGCCTAAACGGTGAGCAGTTCTTC
CDR3aa: CASSLNGEQFF

abundance: few
v_gene: TRBV11-2
d_gene: NA
j_gene: TRBJ2-5
CDR3nt: TGTGCCAGCAGCCCCGGGGAGACCCAGTACTTC
CDR3aa: CASSPGETQYF

abundance: NA
v_gene: TRBV10-2
d_gene: NA
j_gene: TRBJ2-2
CDR3nt: TGCGCCAGCAGGGACCCCGGGGACACCGGGGAGCTGTTTTTT
CDR3aa: CASRDPGDTGELFF

abundance: NA
v_gene: TRBV5-4
d_gene: NA
j_gene: TRBJ1-1
CDR3nt: TGTGCCAGCAGCTTGGGAGGGCCCGGGGCGGGGACTGAAGCTTTCTTT
CDR3aa: CASSLGGPGAGTEAFF

abundance: NA
v_gene: TRBV10-3
d_gene: NA
j_gene: TRBJ2-1
CDR3nt: TGTGCCATCAGTGAGGGACAACTTGTCGATGAGCAGTTCTTC
CDR3aa: CAISEGQLVDEQFF

abundance: NA
v_gene: TRBV5-1
d_gene: NA
j_gene: TRBJ2-4
CDR3nt: TGCGCCAGCAGCTTGGACAGGACCAAAAACATTCAGTACTTC
CDR3aa: CASSLDRTKNIQYF

abundance: NA
v_gene: TRBV14
d_gene: TRBD1
j_gene: TRBJ1-1
CDR3nt: TGTGCCAGCAGCCAAGGGGACAGGGAGGCGGCTTTCTTT
CDR3aa: CASSQGDREAAFF

abundance: NA
v_gene: TRBV7-9
d_gene: TRBD1
j_gene: TRBJ1-4
CDR3nt: TGTGCCAGCAGCTTAAGGGGCCTCGACAGGGAAACTAATGAAAAACTGTTTTTT
CDR3aa: CASSLRGLDRETNEKLFF

abundance: NA
v_gene: TRBV12-3/TRBV12-4
d_gene: NA
j_gene: TRBJ1-1
CDR3nt: TGTGCCAGCAGTTTTGAGTGGAACACTGAAGCTTTCTTT
CDR3aa: CASSFEWNTEAFF

abundance: NA
v_gene: TRBV15
d_gene: NA
j_gene: TRBJ2-5
CDR3nt: TGTGCCACCAGCAGAGGAATGGGCAGGGGTATCGGGACCCAGTACTTC
CDR3aa: CATSRGMGRGIGTQYF

abundance: NA
v_gene: TRBV9
d_gene: NA
j_gene: TRBJ2-1
CDR3nt: TGTGCCAGCAGCGTAGCAAGCGGATACTACAATGAGCAGTTCTTC
CDR3aa: CASSVASGYYNEQFF

abundance: NA
v_gene: TRBV30
d_gene: TRBD1
j_gene: TRBJ2-7
CDR3nt: TGTGCCTGGATGGGGGACAGGTACTACGAGCAGTACTTC
CDR3aa: CAWMGDRYYEQYF

abundance: NA
v_gene: TRBV7-8
d_gene: NA
j_gene: TRBJ2-7
CDR3nt: TGTGCCAGCAGCTCCGGGCTGGGCGGGTCACCATACGAGCAGTACTTC
CDR3aa: CASSSGLGGSPYEQYF

abundance: NA
v_gene: TRBV7-2
d_gene: NA
j_gene: TRBJ1-5
CDR3nt: TGTGCCAGCAGCGCCGCCAGACAGTCTAAGAGCAATCAGCCCCAGCATTTT
CDR3aa: CASSAARQSKSNQPQHF

abundance: NA
v_gene: TRBV12-3/TRBV12-4
d_gene: NA
j_gene: TRBJ1-1
CDR3nt: TGTGCCAGCAGTTTCGAGGAGTTGGTTTTCTTT
CDR3aa: CASSFEELVFF

abundance: NA
v_gene: TRBV6-7
d_gene: TRBD2
j_gene: TRBJ2-1
CDR3nt: TGTGCCAGCAGTTACCCGTACCCTCCGGGAGGGTCCTGTGCCTACAATGAGCAGTTCTTC
CDR3aa: CASSYPYPPGGSCAYNEQFF

abundance: NA
v_gene: TRBV29-1
d_gene: NA
j_gene: TRBJ1-2
CDR3nt: TGCAGCGTTGAGTTCGGCAGGCCCCGGGGCTACACCTTC
CDR3aa: CSVEFGRPRGYTF

abundance: NA
v_gene: TRBV7-8
d_gene: TRBD2
j_gene: TRBJ2-2
CDR3nt: TGTGCCAGCAGCTTCCTAGCGGAAAACACCGGGGAGCTGTTTTTT
CDR3aa: CASSFLAENTGELFF

abundance: few
v_gene: TRBV2
d_gene: NA
j_gene: TRBJ1-5
CDR3nt: TGTGCCAGCAGTGAATATTACTCTTCGAGGAGGGGAAACAATCAGCCCCAGCATTTT
CDR3aa: CASSEYYSSRRGNNQPQHF

abundance: once
v_gene: TRBV2
d_gene: NA
j_gene: TRBJ1-1
CDR3nt: TGTGCCAGCACCGAAGGGCCGCGGGGAGCTTTCTTT
CDR3aa: CASTEGPRGAFF

abundance: NA
v_gene: TRBV6-5
d_gene: TRBD2
j_gene: TRBJ2-7
CDR3nt: TGTGCCAGCACCCCGGGGGGGGGCTCCTACGAGCAGTACTTC
CDR3aa: CASTPGGGSYEQYF

abundance: once
v_gene: TRBV7-9
d_gene: TRBD2
j_gene: TRBJ2-4
CDR3nt: TGTGCCAGCAGGCCCACTAGCGGTGGGGGCATTCAGTACTTC
CDR3aa: CASRPTSGGGIQYF

abundance: NA
v_gene: TRBV3-1/TRBV3-2
d_gene: NA
j_gene: TRBJ1-1
CDR3nt: TGTGCCAGCAGCCTCAAACTCGGGGAAGCTTTCTTT
CDR3aa: CASSLKLGEAFF

abundance: NA
v_gene: TRBV4-1
d_gene: NA
j_gene: TRBJ1-3
CDR3nt: TGCGCCAGCAGCCAAGGAACAGGGTCTGGAAACACCATATATTTT
CDR3aa: CASSQGTGSGNTIYF

abundance: NA
v_gene: TRBV21-1
d_gene: NA
j_gene: TRBJ2-3
CDR3nt: TGTGCCAGCAGCAAAGGGCGGGGAAGCACAGATACGCAGTATTTT
CDR3aa: CASSKGRGSTDTQYF